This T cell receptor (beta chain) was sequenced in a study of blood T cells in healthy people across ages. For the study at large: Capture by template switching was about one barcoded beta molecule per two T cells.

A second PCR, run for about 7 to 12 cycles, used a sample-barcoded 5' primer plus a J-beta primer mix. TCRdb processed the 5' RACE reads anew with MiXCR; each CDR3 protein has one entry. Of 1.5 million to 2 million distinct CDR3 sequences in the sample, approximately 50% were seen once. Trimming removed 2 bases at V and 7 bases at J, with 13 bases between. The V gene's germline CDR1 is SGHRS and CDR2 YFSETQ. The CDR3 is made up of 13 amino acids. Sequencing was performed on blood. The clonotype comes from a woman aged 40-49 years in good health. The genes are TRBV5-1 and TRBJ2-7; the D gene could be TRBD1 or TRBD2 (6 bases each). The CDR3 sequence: CASSLLQGLEQYF. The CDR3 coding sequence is TGCGCCAGCAGCTTATTACAGGGACTTGAGCAGTACTTC.